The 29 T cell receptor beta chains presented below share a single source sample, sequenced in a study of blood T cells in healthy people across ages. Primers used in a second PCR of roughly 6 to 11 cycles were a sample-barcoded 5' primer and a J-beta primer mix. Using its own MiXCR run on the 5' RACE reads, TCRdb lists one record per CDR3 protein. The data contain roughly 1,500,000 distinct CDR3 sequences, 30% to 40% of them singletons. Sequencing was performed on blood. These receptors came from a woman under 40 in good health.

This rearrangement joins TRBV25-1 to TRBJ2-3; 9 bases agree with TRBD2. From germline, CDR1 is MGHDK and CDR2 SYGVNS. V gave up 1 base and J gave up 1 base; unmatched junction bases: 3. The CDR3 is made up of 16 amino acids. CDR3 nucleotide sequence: TGTGCCAGCAGTGAATTCGAGCGGGGGGGCACAGATACGCAGTATTTT. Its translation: CASSEFERGGTDTQYF.

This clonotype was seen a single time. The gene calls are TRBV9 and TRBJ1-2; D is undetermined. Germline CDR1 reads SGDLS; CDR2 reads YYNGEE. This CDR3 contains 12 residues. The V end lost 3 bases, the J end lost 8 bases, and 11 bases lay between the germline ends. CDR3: CASSASGRGYTF. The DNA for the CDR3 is TGTGCCAGCAGCGCATCAGGACGAGGCTACACCTTC.

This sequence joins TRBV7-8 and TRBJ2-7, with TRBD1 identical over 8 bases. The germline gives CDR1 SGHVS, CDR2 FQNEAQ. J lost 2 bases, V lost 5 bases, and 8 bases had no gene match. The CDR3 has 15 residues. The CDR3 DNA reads TGTGCCAGCAGCCCCCGGACAGGGAATACCTACGAGCAGTACTTC. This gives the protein CASSPRTGNTYEQYF.

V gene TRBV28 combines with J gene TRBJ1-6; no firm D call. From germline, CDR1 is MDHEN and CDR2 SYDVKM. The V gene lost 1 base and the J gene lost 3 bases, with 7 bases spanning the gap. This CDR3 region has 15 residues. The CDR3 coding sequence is TGTGCCAGCAGTTTATCCAGGTTCTATAATTCACCCCTCCACTTT. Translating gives CASSLSRFYNSPLHF.

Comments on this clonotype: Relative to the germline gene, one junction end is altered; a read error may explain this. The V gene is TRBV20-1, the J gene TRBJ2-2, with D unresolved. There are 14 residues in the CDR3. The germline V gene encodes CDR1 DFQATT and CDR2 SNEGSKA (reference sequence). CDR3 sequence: CSAGDISNTGELFF. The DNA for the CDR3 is TGCAGTGCTGGAGATATATCGAACACCGGGGAGCTGTTTTTT.

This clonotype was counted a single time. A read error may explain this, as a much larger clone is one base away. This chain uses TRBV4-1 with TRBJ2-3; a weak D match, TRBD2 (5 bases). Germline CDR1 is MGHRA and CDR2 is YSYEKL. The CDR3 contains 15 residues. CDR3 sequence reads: CASSPWTSSTDAQYF. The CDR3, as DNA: TGCGCCAGCAGCCCCTGGACTTCTAGCACAGATGCGCAGTATTTT.

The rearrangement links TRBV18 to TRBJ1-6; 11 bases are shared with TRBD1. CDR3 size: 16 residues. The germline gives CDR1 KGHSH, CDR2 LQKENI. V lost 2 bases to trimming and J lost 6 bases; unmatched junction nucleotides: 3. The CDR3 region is CASSPTGTGGNSPLHF. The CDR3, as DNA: TGTGCCAGCTCACCAACCGGGACAGGGGGTAATTCACCCCTCCACTTT.

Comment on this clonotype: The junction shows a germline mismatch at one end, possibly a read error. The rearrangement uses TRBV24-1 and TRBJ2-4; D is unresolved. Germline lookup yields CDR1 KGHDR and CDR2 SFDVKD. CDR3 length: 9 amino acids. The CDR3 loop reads CATSPKRHF. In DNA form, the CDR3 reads TGTGCCACCAGCCCCAAGAGACACTTC.

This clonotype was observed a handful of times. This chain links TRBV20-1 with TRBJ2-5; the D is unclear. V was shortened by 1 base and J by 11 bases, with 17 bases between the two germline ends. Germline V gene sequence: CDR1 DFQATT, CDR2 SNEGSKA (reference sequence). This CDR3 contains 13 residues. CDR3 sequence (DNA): TGCAGTGCTAGAGTTGGGCCCCAAGAGGAGCAGTACTTC. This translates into CSARVGPQEEQYF.

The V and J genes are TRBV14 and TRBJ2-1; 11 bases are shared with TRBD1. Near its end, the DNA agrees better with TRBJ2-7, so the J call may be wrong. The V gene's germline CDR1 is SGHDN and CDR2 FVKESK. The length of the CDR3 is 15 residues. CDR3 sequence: CASSQTRTGGSEQYF. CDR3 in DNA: TGTGCCAGCAGCCAAACTAGGACAGGGGGCTCCGAGCAGTACTTC.

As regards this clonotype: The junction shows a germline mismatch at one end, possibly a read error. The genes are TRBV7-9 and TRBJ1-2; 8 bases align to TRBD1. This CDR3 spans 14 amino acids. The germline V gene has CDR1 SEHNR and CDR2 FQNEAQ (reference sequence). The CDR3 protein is CASSSTGAPYGCTF. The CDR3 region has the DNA TGTGCCAGCAGCTCGACAGGGGCGCCCTATGGCTGCACCTTC.

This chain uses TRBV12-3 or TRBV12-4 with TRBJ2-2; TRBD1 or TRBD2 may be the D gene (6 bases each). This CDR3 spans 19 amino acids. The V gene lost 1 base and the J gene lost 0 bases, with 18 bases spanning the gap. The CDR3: CASSLVAQGGTTNTGELFF. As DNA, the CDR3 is TGTGCCAGCAGTTTAGTAGCGCAAGGGGGGACAACGAACACCGGGGAGCTGTTTTTT.

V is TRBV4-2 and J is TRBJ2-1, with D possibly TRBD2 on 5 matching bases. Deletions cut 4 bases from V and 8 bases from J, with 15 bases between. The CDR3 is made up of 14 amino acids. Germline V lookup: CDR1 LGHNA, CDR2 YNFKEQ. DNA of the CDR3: TGTGCCAGCAGCCTAAACCTAGCCCCGGATGAGCAGTTCTTC. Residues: CASSLNLAPDEQFF.

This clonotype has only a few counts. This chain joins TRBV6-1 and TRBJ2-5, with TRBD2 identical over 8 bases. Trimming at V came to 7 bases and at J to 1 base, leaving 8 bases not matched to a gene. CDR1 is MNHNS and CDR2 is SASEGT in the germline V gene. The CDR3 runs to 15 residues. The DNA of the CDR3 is TGTGCCAGCACCGGGGGGGCGCTCGGCCAAGAGACCCAGTACTTC. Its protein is CASTGGALGQETQYF.

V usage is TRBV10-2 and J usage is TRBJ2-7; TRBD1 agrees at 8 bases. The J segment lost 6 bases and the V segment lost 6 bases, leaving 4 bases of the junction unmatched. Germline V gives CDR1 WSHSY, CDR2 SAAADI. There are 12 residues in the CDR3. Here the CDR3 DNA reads TGCGCCAGCAGGGACAGGGCGTTCGAGCAGTACTTC. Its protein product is CASRDRAFEQYF.

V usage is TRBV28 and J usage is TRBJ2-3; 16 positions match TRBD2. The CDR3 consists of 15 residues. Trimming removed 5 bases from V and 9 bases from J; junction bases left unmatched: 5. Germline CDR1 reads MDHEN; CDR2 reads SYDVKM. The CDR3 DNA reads TGTGCCAGCAGTCCCCCGGGACTAGCGGGAGGGACGCAGTATTTT. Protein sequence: CASSPPGLAGGTQYF.

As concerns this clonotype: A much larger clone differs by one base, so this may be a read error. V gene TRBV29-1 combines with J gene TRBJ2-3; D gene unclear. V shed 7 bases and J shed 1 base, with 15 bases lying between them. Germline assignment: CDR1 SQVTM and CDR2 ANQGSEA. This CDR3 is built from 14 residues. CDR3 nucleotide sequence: TGCAGCGCTTGGCTAACGCTGGGCACAGATACGCAGTATTTT. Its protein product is CSAWLTLGTDTQYF.

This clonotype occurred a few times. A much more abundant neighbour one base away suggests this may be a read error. DNA of the CDR3: TGTGCCAGCAGCCAGGACATCACAGATACGCAGTATTTT. It encodes CASSQDITDTQYF. The chain employs TRBV5-5 and TRBJ2-3, with a tentative D call TRBD1 (5 bases). The germline V gene has CDR1 SGHKS and CDR2 YYEKEE (reference sequence). CDR3 length equals 13 residues. The V end lost 4 bases, the J end lost 2 bases, and 8 bases lay between the germline ends. The whole variable domain, filled in from reference TRBV5-5 and TRBJ2-3, reads DAGVTQSPTHLIKTRGQQVTLRCSPISGHKSVSWYQQVLGQGPQFIFQYYEKEERGRGNFPDRFSARQFPNYSSELNVNALLLGDSALYLCASSQDITDTQYFGPGTRLTVL.

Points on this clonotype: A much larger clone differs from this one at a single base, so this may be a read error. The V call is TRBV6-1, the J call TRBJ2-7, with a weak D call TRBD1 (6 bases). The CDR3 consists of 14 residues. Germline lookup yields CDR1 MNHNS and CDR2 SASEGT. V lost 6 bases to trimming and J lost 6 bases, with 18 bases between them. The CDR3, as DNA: TGTGCCAGCAGGAGATTGAGTTCAGGGGCCGAGCAGTACTTC. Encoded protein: CASRRLSSGAEQYF.

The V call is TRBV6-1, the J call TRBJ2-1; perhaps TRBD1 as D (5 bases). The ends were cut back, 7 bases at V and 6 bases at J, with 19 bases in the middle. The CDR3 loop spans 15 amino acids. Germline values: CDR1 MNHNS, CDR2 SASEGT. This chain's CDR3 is CASTNPWGSGNEQFF. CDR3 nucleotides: TGTGCCAGCACCAATCCGTGGGGCAGTGGCAATGAGCAGTTCTTC.

In nucleotides, the CDR3 is TGTGCCACCAGCAGACTTTCCTCGGGGGCCTCCTACAATGAGCAGTTCTTC. Translation gives CATSRLSSGASYNEQFF. The chain carries TRBV15 and TRBJ2-1, with D possibly being TRBD1 or TRBD2 (6 bases each). The V end was cut by 2 bases, the J end by 0 bases, with 14 bases between. Germline loops: CDR1 LNHNV, CDR2 YYDKDF (reference sequence). The CDR3 sequence is 17 residues long.

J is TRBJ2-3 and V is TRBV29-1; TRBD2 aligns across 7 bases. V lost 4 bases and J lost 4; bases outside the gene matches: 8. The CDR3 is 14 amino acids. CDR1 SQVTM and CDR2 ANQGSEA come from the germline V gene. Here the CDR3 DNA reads TGCAGCGTTGCCAGTGGGACTACCTCAGATACGCAGTATTTT. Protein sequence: CSVASGTTSDTQYF.

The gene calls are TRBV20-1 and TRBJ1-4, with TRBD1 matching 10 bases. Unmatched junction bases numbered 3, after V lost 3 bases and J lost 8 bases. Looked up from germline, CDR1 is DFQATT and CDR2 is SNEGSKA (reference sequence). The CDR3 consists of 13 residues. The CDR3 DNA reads TGCAGTGCTAGCCCGGACAGGGGGGAAAAACTGTTTTTT. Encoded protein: CSASPDRGEKLFF.

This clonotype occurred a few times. The CDR3 region is CASSKGYTF. The CDR3 region has the DNA TGTGCCAGCAGCAAAGGCTACACCTTC. The chain recombines TRBV21-1 with TRBJ1-2. TRBV21-1 corresponds to a pseudogene. This CDR3 is built from 9 residues.

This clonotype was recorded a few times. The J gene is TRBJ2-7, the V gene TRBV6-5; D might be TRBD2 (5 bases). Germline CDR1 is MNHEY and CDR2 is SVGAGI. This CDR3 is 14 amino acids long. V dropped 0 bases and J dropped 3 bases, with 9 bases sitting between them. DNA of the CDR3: TGTGCCAGCAGTTACTCTCCTGAGGGCTACGAGCAGTACTTC. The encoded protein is CASSYSPEGYEQYF.

CDR3 amino acids: CASGSWDSNIQYF. In nucleotides, the CDR3 is TGTGCCAGCGGTTCGTGGGACTCGAACATTCAGTACTTC. The V gene is TRBV27, the J gene TRBJ2-4, with D tentatively TRBD2 (6 bases). The V gene lost 8 bases and the J gene lost 7 bases, with 15 bases spanning the gap. Per germline, CDR1 MNHEY and CDR2 SMNVEV (reference sequence). The CDR3 totals 13 residues.

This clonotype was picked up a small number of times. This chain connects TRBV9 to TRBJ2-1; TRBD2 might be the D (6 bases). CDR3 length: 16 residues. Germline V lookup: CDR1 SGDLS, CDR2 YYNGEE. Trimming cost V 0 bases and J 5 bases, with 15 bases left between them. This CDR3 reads CASSVEGWRGNNEQFF. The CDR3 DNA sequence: TGTGCCAGCAGCGTAGAGGGGTGGAGGGGTAACAATGAGCAGTTCTTC.

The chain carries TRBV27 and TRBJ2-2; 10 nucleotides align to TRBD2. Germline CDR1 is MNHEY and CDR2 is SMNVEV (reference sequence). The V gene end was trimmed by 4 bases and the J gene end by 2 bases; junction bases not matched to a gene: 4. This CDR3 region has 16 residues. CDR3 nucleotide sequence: TGTGCCAGCAGTTGGCTAGCGGGAGACAACACCGGGGAGCTGTTTTTT. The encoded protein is CASSWLAGDNTGELFF.

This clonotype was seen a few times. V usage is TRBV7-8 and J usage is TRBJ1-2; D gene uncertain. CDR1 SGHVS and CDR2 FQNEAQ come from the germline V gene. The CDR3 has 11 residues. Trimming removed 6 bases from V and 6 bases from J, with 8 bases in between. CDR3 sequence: CASSRLDGYTF. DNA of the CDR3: TGTGCCAGCAGTAGACTGGATGGCTACACCTTC.